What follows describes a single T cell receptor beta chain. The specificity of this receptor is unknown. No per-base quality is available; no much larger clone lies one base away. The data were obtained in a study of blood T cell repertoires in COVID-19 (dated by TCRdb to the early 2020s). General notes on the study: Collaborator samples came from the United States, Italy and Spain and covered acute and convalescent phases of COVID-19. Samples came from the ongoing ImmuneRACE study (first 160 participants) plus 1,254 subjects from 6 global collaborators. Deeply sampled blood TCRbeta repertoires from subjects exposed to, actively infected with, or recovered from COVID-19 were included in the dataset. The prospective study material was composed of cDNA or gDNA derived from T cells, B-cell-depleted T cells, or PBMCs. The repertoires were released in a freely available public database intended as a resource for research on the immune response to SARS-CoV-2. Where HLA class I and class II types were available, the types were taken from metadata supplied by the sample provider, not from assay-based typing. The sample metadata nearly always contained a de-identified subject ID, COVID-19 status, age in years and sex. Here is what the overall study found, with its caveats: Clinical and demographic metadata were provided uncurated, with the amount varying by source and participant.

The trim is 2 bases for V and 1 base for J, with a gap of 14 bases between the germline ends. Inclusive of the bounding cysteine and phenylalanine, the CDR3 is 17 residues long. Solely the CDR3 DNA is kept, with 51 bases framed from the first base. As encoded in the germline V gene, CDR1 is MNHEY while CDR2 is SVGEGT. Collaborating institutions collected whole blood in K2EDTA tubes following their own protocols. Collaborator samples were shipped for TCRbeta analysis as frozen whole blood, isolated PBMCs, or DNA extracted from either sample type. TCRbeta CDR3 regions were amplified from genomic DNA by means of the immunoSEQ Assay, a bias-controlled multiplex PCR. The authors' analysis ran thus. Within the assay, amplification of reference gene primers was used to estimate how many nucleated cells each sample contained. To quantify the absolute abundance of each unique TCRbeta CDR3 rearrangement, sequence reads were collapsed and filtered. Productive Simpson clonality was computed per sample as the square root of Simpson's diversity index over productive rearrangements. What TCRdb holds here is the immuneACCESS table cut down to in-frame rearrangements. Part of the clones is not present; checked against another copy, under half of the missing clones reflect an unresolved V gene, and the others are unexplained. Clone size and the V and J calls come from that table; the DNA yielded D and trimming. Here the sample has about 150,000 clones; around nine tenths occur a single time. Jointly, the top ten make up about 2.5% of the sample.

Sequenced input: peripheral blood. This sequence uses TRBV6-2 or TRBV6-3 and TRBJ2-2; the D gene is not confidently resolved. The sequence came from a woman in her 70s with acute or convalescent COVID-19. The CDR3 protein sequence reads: CASSYPRAVENTGELFF. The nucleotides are TGTGCCAGCAGTTACCCCCGCGCGGTGGAGAACACCGGGGAGCTGTTTTTT.